This is a list of T cell receptor beta chains from one sample in a study of regulatory T cells in long-lasting Graves disease. TCRdb used MiXCR to reprocess the multiplex PCR reads, holding one entry per CDR3 protein. The table shows some 440,000 distinct CDR3 sequences, with under 25% occurring only once. The material sequenced was peripheral blood mononuclear cells (PBMCs), taken when the disease was refractory, from a patient treated with antithyroid drugs. The source is a female donor with Graves disease. Both conserved end residues are part of each CDR3. Expanded clones are given a class, and other clones once, few, many or no size at all.

abundance: NA; v_gene: TRBV12-3/TRBV12-4; j_gene: TRBJ2-1; CDR3aa: CASRRTGPTYNEQFF
abundance: many; v_gene: TRBV28; j_gene: TRBJ2-7; CDR3aa: CASSLSLIAGGFSYEQYF
abundance: many; v_gene: TRBV12-3/TRBV12-4; j_gene: TRBJ2-7; CDR3aa: CASSYGGQLSYEQYF
abundance: many; v_gene: TRBV12-3/TRBV12-4; j_gene: TRBJ2-7; CDR3aa: CASSLVRQGTYEQYF
abundance: many; v_gene: TRBV2; j_gene: TRBJ2-7; CDR3aa: CASSTPSSYEQYF
abundance: many; v_gene: TRBV27; j_gene: TRBJ1-1; CDR3aa: CASSGGGRRTEAFF
abundance: many; v_gene: TRBV28; j_gene: TRBJ2-7; CDR3aa: CASSGRQNSYEQYF
abundance: NA; v_gene: TRBV20-1; j_gene: TRBJ2-4; CDR3aa: CSASRGTRNIRYF
abundance: many; v_gene: TRBV7-2; j_gene: TRBJ1-1; CDR3aa: CASSPQGGTTEAFF
abundance: many; v_gene: TRBV12-3/TRBV12-4; j_gene: TRBJ1-1; CDR3aa: CASSYWGKAFF
abundance: many; v_gene: TRBV7-9; j_gene: TRBJ1-1; CDR3aa: CASRFRTENTEAFF
abundance: few; v_gene: TRBV9; j_gene: TRBJ2-2; CDR3aa: CASSGAGLAGNTGELFF
abundance: many; v_gene: TRBV7-2; j_gene: TRBJ2-7; CDR3aa: CASSLGGLAGRSEQYF
abundance: many; v_gene: TRBV2; j_gene: TRBJ2-7; CDR3aa: CASSWRQTSYEQYF
abundance: few; v_gene: TRBV12-3/TRBV12-4; j_gene: TRBJ1-6; CDR3aa: CASSPTDNSPLHF
abundance: many; v_gene: TRBV10-3; j_gene: TRBJ2-7; CDR3aa: CATKQGVTYEQYF
abundance: many; v_gene: TRBV19; j_gene: TRBJ1-1; CDR3aa: CASSIGRGADSSTEAFF
abundance: NA; v_gene: TRBV7-9; j_gene: TRBJ2-7; CDR3aa: CASSSPTVAPYEQYF
abundance: many; v_gene: TRBV6-1; j_gene: TRBJ2-2; CDR3aa: CASSLLASEYTGELFF
abundance: few; v_gene: TRBV28; j_gene: TRBJ2-1; CDR3aa: CASGRAPYNEQFF
abundance: few; v_gene: TRBV6-5; j_gene: TRBJ1-2; CDR3aa: CASSYIVGAGKGGYTF
abundance: few; v_gene: TRBV7-9; j_gene: TRBJ1-2; CDR3aa: CASSSGTGEGDGYTF
abundance: many; v_gene: TRBV15; j_gene: TRBJ2-7; CDR3aa: CATSRDMDRINEQYF
abundance: NA; v_gene: TRBV10-1; j_gene: TRBJ2-2; CDR3aa: CAGKTGDTGELFF
abundance: NA; v_gene: TRBV12-5; j_gene: TRBJ2-3; CDR3aa: CASGLWGTDTQYF
abundance: NA; v_gene: TRBV9; j_gene: TRBJ2-7; CDR3aa: CASSRRTSPIYEQYF
abundance: many; v_gene: TRBV28; j_gene: TRBJ1-1; CDR3aa: CASRTAAGTGKAEAFF
abundance: many; v_gene: TRBV12-3/TRBV12-4; j_gene: TRBJ1-1; CDR3aa: CASSSTAKAFF
abundance: many; v_gene: TRBV6-1; j_gene: TRBJ2-5; CDR3aa: CASSPASRGTQYF
abundance: NA; v_gene: TRBV20-1; j_gene: TRBJ1-5; CDR3aa: CSARTGGNNQPQHF
abundance: NA; v_gene: TRBV20-1; j_gene: TRBJ2-5; CDR3aa: CSAIAGVSETQYF
abundance: NA; v_gene: TRBV24-1; j_gene: TRBJ2-1; CDR3aa: CATRAGGYNEQFF
abundance: many; v_gene: TRBV6-1; j_gene: TRBJ1-2; CDR3aa: CASNAQGAANYGYTF
abundance: few; v_gene: TRBV13; j_gene: TRBJ2-7; CDR3aa: CASSLGIRGQGFAEQYF
abundance: many; v_gene: TRBV28; j_gene: TRBJ1-5; CDR3aa: CASSLAAVNQPQHF
abundance: many; v_gene: TRBV6-5; j_gene: TRBJ2-7; CDR3aa: CASSYPILSGGPAYEQYF
abundance: NA; v_gene: TRBV12-3/TRBV12-4; j_gene: TRBJ1-5; CDR3aa: CASSLAGQGGQPQHF
abundance: NA; v_gene: TRBV7-9; j_gene: TRBJ2-7; CDR3aa: CASGTGESYEQYF
abundance: many; v_gene: TRBV28; j_gene: TRBJ2-2; CDR3aa: CASSFTLLNTGELFF
abundance: many; v_gene: TRBV11-2; j_gene: TRBJ1-1; CDR3aa: CASSRTVNTEAFF
abundance: NA; v_gene: TRBV20-1; j_gene: TRBJ2-5; CDR3aa: CSALRPSGRTQETQYF
abundance: few; v_gene: TRBV6-2/TRBV6-3; j_gene: TRBJ1-1; CDR3aa: CASIPAGRRPTEAFF
abundance: many; v_gene: TRBV7-2; j_gene: TRBJ2-7; CDR3aa: CASSFPSSLPYEQYF
abundance: many; v_gene: TRBV27; j_gene: TRBJ1-2; CDR3aa: CASSPIPRPDYGYTF
abundance: many; v_gene: TRBV19; j_gene: TRBJ2-2; CDR3aa: CASSSDRVNTGELFF
abundance: many; v_gene: TRBV11-2; j_gene: TRBJ2-5; CDR3aa: CASSLGFSGGQETQYF
abundance: many; v_gene: TRBV30; j_gene: TRBJ2-7; CDR3aa: CAWSVRARRHEQYF
abundance: many; v_gene: TRBV12-3/TRBV12-4; j_gene: TRBJ2-7; CDR3aa: CASSLEGYSYEQYF
abundance: few; v_gene: TRBV7-2; j_gene: TRBJ1-4; CDR3aa: CASGLDRTREKLFF
abundance: few; v_gene: TRBV7-3; j_gene: TRBJ2-2; CDR3aa: CASRPGTPANTGELFF
abundance: many; v_gene: TRBV5-6; j_gene: TRBJ2-7; CDR3aa: CASSYNQGYEQYF
abundance: many; v_gene: TRBV15; j_gene: TRBJ2-7; CDR3aa: CATSRGQGGREQYF
abundance: many; v_gene: TRBV28; j_gene: TRBJ2-7; CDR3aa: CASSVPHGTAAYEQYF